A selection of T cell receptor beta chains follows, all from one sample in a study of blood T cell repertoires in COVID-19. Assay used: immunoSEQ multiplex PCR; TCRdb lists only in-frame clones, some missing. The sample has about 320,000 clones; under 90% are singletons. The specimen was PBMCs or T cells enriched from blood (not recorded which). These receptors all come from a woman between 18 and 29 years old who had recovered from COVID-19. CDR3s include the opening cysteine and the closing phenylalanine or tryptophan. The order of the fields is clone size, V gene, D gene, J gene, CDR3 protein, CDR3 DNA. D genes are given only for firm matches. A clone size is listed for some rows: how often the clone was seen (once, few, many), or a class if it is expanded.

>-|TRBV6-6|-|TRBJ1-1
CASSPNNKRGVRTEAFF
TGTGCCAGCAGTCCTAACAATAAGCGGGGTGTGCGTACTGAAGCTTTCTTT
>once|TRBV3-1/TRBV3-2|TRBD1|TRBJ1-5
CASSPQGNQPQHF
TGTGCCAGCAGTCCACAGGGGAATCAGCCCCAGCATTTT
>-|TRBV10-2|-|TRBJ1-2
CASSESRDYGYTF
TGCGCCAGCAGTGAGTCCCGGGACTATGGCTACACCTTC
>-|TRBV5-4|-|TRBJ2-1
CASSSLPVRGPSHNEQFF
TGTGCCAGCAGCTCCCTTCCAGTCAGGGGACCTTCACACAATGAGCAGTTCTTC
>-|TRBV14|TRBD1|TRBJ1-1
CASSPNPRGGNTEAFF
TGTGCCAGCAGCCCTAACCCGAGAGGGGGCAACACTGAAGCTTTCTTT
>-|TRBV4-1|-|TRBJ1-1
CASSPGTFEAFF
TGCGCCAGCAGCCCGGGGACATTTGAAGCTTTCTTT
>-|TRBV5-1|TRBD1|TRBJ1-1
CASSRGQGDMGTTEAFF
TGCGCCAGCAGCCGTGGACAGGGGGATATGGGGACCACTGAAGCTTTCTTT
>-|TRBV6-5|-|TRBJ1-2
CASSRRDTYGYTF
TGTGCCAGCAGTCGCCGGGACACCTATGGCTACACCTTC
>-|TRBV30|-|TRBJ1-2
CAWSETVGGGYTF
TGTGCCTGGAGTGAGACAGTAGGCGGTGGCTACACCTTC
>-|TRBV11-2|-|TRBJ2-1
CASSLEVGGSYNEQFF
TGTGCCAGCAGCTTAGAAGTGGGAGGCTCCTACAATGAGCAGTTCTTC
>-|TRBV27|TRBD1|TRBJ2-5
CASSCPGTGVEETQYF
TGTGCCAGCAGCTGTCCCGGGACAGGGGTGGAAGAGACCCAGTACTTC
>once|TRBV6-5|-|TRBJ2-7
CASSNQRELYEQYF
TGTGCCAGCAGTAACCAGCGCGAGCTCTACGAGCAGTACTTC
>-|TRBV2|TRBD2|TRBJ2-5
CASSEWTSGQETQYF
TGTGCCAGCAGTGAGTGGACTAGCGGCCAAGAGACCCAGTACTTC
>-|TRBV6-5|-|TRBJ1-6
CASSTRDTTNSPLHF
TGTGCCAGCAGTACCCGGGACACCACTAATTCACCCCTCCACTTT
>-|TRBV27|TRBD2|TRBJ2-3
CASSFWGSGAPRRRADTQYF
TGTGCCAGCAGTTTCTGGGGTAGCGGGGCACCCCGCCGGAGAGCAGATACGCAGTATTTT
>-|TRBV6-5|TRBD1|TRBJ1-2
CASSQTGGWSGYTF
TGTGCCAGCAGTCAGACAGGGGGTTGGAGTGGCTACACCTTC
>-|TRBV10-2|-|TRBJ1-1
CASSDPPSGEGYTEAFF
TGCGCCAGCAGTGATCCCCCGTCGGGGGAAGGGTACACTGAAGCTTTCTTT
>-|TRBV3-1/TRBV3-2|-|TRBJ1-4
CASSRQDEKLFF
TGTGCCAGCAGCCGACAGGATGAAAAACTGTTTTTT
>-|TRBV30|-|TRBJ2-5
CAWSAGETQYF
TGTGCCTGGAGTGCGGGGGAGACCCAGTACTTC
>few|TRBV4-1|-|TRBJ2-7
CASSQRAASDSYEQYF
TGCGCCAGCAGCCAAAGGGCCGCAAGCGACAGCTACGAGCAGTACTTC
>-|TRBV5-6|-|TRBJ2-7
CASGNSYEQYF
TGTGCCAGCGGCAACTCCTACGAGCAGTACTTC
>-|TRBV4-1|TRBD1|TRBJ2-7
CASSPRQGASYEQYF
TGCGCCAGCAGCCCCCGACAGGGGGCCTCCTACGAGCAGTACTTC
>-|TRBV24-1|-|TRBJ1-2
CATSDPQGAGYTF
TGTGCCACCAGTGACCCACAGGGAGCAGGCTACACCTTC